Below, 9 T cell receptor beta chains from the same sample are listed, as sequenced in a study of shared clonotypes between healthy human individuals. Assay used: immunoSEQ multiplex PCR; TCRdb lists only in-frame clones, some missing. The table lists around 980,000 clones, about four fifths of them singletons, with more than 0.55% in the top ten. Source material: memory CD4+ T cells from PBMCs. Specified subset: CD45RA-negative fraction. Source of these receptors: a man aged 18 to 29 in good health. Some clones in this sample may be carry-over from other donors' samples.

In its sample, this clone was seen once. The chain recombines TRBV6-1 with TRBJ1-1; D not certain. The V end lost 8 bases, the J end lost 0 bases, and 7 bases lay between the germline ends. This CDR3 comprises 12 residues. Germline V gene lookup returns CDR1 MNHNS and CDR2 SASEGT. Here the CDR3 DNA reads TGTGCCAGCTCGAAATTGAACACTGAAGCTTTCTTT. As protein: CASSKLNTEAFF.

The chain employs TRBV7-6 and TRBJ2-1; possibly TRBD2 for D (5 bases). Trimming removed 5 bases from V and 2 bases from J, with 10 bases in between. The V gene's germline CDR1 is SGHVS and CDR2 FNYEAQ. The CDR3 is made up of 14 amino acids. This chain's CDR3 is CASSQTNTYNEQFF. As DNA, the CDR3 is TGTGCCAGCAGCCAGACTAATACCTACAATGAGCAGTTCTTC.

CDR3 protein: CASSQNSWQDTQYF. The CDR3, as DNA: TGTGCCAGCAGCCAAAATAGCTGGCAAGATACGCAGTATTTT. The chain links TRBV14 to TRBJ2-3; D is uncertain. CDR3 length: 14 residues. Trimming stripped 2 bases from V and 5 bases from J, with 11 bases between. Per the germline V gene, CDR1 is SGHDN and CDR2 is FVKESK.

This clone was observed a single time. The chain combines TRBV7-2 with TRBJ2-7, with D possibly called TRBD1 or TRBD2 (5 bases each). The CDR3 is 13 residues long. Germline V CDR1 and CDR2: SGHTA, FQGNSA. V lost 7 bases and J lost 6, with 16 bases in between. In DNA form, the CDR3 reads TGTGCCAGCACACCAGGAGAGGGGTTCGAGCAGTACTTC. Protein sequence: CASTPGEGFEQYF.

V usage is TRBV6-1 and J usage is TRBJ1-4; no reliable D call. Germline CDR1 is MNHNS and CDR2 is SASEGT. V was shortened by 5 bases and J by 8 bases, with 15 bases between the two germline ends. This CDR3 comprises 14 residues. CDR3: CASSQEVVGEKLFF. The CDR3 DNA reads TGTGCCAGCAGTCAGGAGGTGGTGGGGGAAAAACTGTTTTTT.

The chain's CDR3 is CSARGAAEQYF. The CDR3 nucleotides read TGCAGTGCTAGAGGGGCGGCGGAGCAGTACTTC. This chain joins TRBV20-1 and TRBJ2-7; D call uncertain. Germline loops: CDR1 DFQATT, CDR2 SNEGSKA (reference sequence). The V end lost 1 base, the J end lost 7 bases, and 8 bases lay between the germline ends. This CDR3 spans 11 amino acids.

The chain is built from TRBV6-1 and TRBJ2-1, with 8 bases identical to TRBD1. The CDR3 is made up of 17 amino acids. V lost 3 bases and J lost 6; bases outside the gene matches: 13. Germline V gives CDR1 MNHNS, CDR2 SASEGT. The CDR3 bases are TGTGCCAGCAGTGAGGGGACAGGTTGGAGGGGGATCAATGAGCAGTTCTTC. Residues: CASSEGTGWRGINEQFF.

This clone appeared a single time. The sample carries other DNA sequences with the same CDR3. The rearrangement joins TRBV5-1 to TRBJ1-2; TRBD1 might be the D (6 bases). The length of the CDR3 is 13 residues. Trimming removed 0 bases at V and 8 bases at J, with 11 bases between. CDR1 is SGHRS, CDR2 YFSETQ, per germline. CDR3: CASSLAQGEGYTF. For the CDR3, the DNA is TGCGCCAGCAGCTTGGCACAGGGTGAGGGCTACACCTTC. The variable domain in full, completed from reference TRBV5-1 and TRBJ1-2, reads KAGVTQTPRYLIKTRGQQVTLSCSPISGHRSVSWYQQTPGQGLQFLFEYFSETQRNKGNFPGRFSGRQFSNSRSEMNVSTLELGDSALYLCASSLAQGEGYTFGSGTRLTVV.

CDR3 protein: CASSPRTSGPYTGTGELFF. As DNA, the CDR3 is TGTGCCAGCAGCCCAAGGACTAGCGGACCGTACACCGGCACCGGGGAGCTGTTTTTT. This rearrangement joins TRBV5-4 to TRBJ2-2; 10 bases map to TRBD2. V shed 4 bases and J 4 bases; nucleotides not matched to a gene: 16. The V gene's germline CDR1 is SGHNT and CDR2 YYREEE (reference sequence). The CDR3 has 19 amino acids.